This T cell receptor (beta chain) was sequenced in a study of a mutant IDH1 vaccine in newly diagnosed glioma (dated by TCRdb to 2020 to 2023). Background on the whole study: Across visits V03 through V10, patients got a total of eight vaccinations, given in weeks 1, 3, 5, 7, 11, 15, 19 and 23. Vaccination started 4-6 weeks after radiotherapy alone, or was given together with temozolomide cycles in the groups whose treatment included chemotherapy. Prior to enrollment, patients had been given standard therapy consisting of radiotherapy alone, temozolomide alone, or radiochemotherapy with temozolomide, with the combination given to most patients. The roughly 35 treated patients were approximately 62% male and around 40% female, with a mean age of around 40 years. Peripheral blood samples were drawn at six visits, namely V03 (baseline), V05, V07, V10, V12 and V13. For exploratory analyses, longitudinal TCRB deep sequencing was carried out in about two dozen treated patients wherever samples were available.

The paper's findings and limits, for the study overall: PBMC samples for TCRB deep sequencing were selected based on availability. The authors stated that sample limitations prevented analyses of patient blood samples from being reproduced. Immune responses induced by the vaccine were seen in approximately 93% of patients across multiple MHC alleles. Changes in the top peripheral T cell clonotypes picked up by TCRB sequencing did not appear to be linked to pseudoprogression.

Per the germline V gene, SGHRS is the CDR1 and YFSETQ is the CDR2. The CDR3 spans 15 residues, from the cysteine through the phenylalanine. Just CDR3 DNA is preserved here, 45 bases in frame from base 1. Trimming takes 0 bases from V and 0 bases from J, and the germline ends sit 8 bases apart. The method was the immunoSEQ multiplex PCR assay. Rearranged TCR beta chain sequences were amplified using the hsTCRB Kit according to the manufacturer's protocol. An Illumina MiSeq was used to sequence the TCRB libraries. In the original analysis: The kit vendor's proprietary platform handled demultiplexing, trimming and gene mapping. Imported from immuneACCESS, the table was reduced by TCRdb to in-frame sequences with V and J called. These copies leave out some clones; in studies compared against another copy, an unresolved V gene accounts for under half, and the cause of the remainder is not known. Clone size and V and J calls were adopted from that table, with D and trimming inferred from the DNA. The table for this sample lists around 65,000 clones; over 70% of them were counted only once. The ten biggest clones cover around 6.5% of the sample.

About this clone: The antigen it recognizes is unknown. It has no much larger one-base neighbor in the sample; base qualities were not kept. Other DNA sequences in the same sample also yield this CDR3.

The meaning of the sample's time point label: week 11, during vaccination. Every vaccine dose consisted of 300 ug of a 20-mer mutant IDH1 peptide in Montanide, administered subcutaneously together with topical imiquimod. All donors had newly diagnosed IDH1-mutant astrocytomas of WHO grade 3 or 4 that showed loss of nuclear ATRX. The samples were drawn from NOA16, a multicentre, single-arm, open-label phase I trial in Germany that tested a mutant IDH1 peptide vaccine in humans for the first time. Genomic DNA for TCRB sequencing was extracted from EDTA blood using the DNeasy Blood and Tissue Kit. Here the sequenced sample was PBMCs, taken from a glioma patient whose treatment included an IDH1 peptide vaccine. The receptor comes from a middle-aged man with glioma. The chain is made from TRBV5-1 and TRBJ2-3; the D gene identity is not certain. The CDR3: CASSLDGPSTDTQYF. The nucleotide sequence reads TGCGCCAGCAGCTTGGACGGACCTAGCACAGATACGCAGTATTTT.